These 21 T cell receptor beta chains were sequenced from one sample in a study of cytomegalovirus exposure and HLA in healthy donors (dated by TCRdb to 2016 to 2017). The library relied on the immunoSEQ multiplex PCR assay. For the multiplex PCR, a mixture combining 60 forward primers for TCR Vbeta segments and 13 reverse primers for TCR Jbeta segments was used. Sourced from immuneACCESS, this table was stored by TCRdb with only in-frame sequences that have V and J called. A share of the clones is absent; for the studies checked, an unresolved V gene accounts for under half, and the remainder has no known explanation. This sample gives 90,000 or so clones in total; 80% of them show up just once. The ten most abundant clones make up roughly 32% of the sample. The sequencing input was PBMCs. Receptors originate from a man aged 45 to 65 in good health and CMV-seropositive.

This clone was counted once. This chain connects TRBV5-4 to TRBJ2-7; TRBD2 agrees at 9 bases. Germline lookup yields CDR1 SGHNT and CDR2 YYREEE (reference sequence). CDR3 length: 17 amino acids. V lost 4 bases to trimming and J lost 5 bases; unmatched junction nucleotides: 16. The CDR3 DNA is TGTGCCAGCAGCATAGGACCGCGAGTGGGACTAGCCAACGAGCAGTACTTC. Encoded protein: CASSIGPRVGLANEQYF. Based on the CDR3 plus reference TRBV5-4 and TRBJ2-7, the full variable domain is ETGVTQSPTHLIKTRGQQVTLRCSSQSGHNTVSWYQQALGQGPQFIFQYYREEENGRGNFPPRFSGLQFPNYSSELNVNALELDDSALYLCASSIGPRVGLANEQYFGPGTRLTVT.

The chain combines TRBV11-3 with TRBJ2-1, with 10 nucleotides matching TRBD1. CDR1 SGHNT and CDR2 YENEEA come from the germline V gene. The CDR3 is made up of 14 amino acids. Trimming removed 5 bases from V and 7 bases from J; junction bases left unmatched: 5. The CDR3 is CASSQGQGRNEQFF. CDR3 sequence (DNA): TGTGCCAGCAGCCAGGGACAGGGGCGTAATGAGCAGTTCTTC.

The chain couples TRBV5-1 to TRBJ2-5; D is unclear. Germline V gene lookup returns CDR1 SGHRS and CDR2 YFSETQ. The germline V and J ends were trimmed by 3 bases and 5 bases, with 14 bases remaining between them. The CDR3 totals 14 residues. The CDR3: CASSSPGFSETQYF. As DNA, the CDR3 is TGCGCCAGCAGCTCCCCAGGTTTTTCGGAGACCCAGTACTTC.

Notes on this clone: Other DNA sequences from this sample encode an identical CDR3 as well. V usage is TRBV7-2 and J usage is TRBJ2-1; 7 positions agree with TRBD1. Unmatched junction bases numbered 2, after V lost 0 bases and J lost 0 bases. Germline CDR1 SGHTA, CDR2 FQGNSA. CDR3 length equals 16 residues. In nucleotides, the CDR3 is TGTGCCAGCAGCTTAGCGACAGGGAGCTCCTACAATGAGCAGTTCTTC. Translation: CASSLATGSSYNEQFF.

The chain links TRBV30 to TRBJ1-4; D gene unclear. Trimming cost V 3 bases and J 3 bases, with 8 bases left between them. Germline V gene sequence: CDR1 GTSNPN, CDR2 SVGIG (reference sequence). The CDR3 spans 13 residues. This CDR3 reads CAWRNSPNEKLFF. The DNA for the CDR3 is TGTGCCTGGAGGAACAGCCCTAATGAAAAACTGTTTTTT. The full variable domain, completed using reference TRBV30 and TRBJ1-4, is SQTIHQWPATLVQPVGSPLSLECTVEGTSNPNLYWYRQAAGRGLQLLFYSVGIGQISSEVPQNLSASRPQDRQFILSSKKLLLSDSGFYLCAWRNSPNEKLFFGSGTQLSVL.

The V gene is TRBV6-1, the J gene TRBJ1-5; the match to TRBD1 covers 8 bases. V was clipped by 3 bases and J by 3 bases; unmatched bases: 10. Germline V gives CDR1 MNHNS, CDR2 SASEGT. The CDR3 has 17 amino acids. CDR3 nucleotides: TGTGCCAGCAGTGATAGGACAGGGCTCTTACTCAATCAGCCCCAGCATTTT. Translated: CASSDRTGLLLNQPQHF.

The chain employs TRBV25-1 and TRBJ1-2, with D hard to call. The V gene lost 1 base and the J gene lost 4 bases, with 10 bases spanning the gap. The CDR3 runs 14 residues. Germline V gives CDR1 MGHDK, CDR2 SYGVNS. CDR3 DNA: TGTGCCAGCAGTGAATTGATAGATTTCTATGGCTACACCTTC. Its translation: CASSELIDFYGYTF.

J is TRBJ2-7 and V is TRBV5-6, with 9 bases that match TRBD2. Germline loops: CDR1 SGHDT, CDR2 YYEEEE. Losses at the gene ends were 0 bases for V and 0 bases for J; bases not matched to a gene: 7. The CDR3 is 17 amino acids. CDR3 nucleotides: TGTGCCAGCAGCTTGGTTCTAGCGGGACTCCGCTCCTACGAGCAGTACTTC. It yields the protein CASSLVLAGLRSYEQYF.

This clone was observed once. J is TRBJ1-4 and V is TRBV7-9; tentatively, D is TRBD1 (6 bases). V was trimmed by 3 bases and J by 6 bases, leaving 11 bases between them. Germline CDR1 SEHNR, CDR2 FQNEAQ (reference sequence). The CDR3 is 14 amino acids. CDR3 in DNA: TGTGCCAGCAGCTTTAGCGGGGGCGATGAAAAACTGTTTTTT. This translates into CASSFSGGDEKLFF.

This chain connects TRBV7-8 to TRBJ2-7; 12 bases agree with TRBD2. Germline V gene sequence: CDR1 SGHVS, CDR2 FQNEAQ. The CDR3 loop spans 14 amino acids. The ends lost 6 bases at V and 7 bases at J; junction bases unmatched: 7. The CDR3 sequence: CASRWTSGNGEQYF. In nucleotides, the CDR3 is TGTGCCAGCAGGTGGACTAGCGGGAATGGTGAGCAGTACTTC.

The CDR3 reads CASSEGLAGGLVDEQYF. The CDR3 nucleotides are TGCGCCAGCAGCGAAGGACTAGCGGGAGGATTAGTCGACGAGCAGTACTTC. The V and J genes are TRBV5-1 and TRBJ2-7; 14 nucleotides match TRBD2. The CDR3 length is 17 residues. CDR1 SGHRS and CDR2 YFSETQ come from the germline V gene. The V gene end was trimmed by 4 bases and the J gene end by 5 bases; junction bases not matched to a gene: 11.

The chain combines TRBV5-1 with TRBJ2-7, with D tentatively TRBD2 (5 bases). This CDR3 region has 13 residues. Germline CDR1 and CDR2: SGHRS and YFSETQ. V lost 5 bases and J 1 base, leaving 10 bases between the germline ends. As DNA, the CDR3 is TGCGCCAGCAGTTCCGGGGATTCCTACGAGCAGTACTTC. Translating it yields CASSSGDSYEQYF.

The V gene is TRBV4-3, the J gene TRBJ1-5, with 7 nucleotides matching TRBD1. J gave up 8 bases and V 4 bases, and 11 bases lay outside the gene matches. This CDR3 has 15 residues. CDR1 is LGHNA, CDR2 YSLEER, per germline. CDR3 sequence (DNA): TGCGCCAGCAGCCTCACGGACAGGACTGGGGAGCCCCAGCATTTT. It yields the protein CASSLTDRTGEPQHF.

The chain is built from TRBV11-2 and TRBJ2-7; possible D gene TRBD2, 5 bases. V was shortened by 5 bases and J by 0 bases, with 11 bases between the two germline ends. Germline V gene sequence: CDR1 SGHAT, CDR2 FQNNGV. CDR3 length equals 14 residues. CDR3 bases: TGTGCCAGCAGCCAGGACTCAAGCTCCTACGAGCAGTACTTC. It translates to CASSQDSSSYEQYF.

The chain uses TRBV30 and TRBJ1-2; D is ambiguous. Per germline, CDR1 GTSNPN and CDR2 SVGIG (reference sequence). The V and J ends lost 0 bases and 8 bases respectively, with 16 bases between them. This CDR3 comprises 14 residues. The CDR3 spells CAWSVRGEIRGYTF. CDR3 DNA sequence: TGTGCCTGGAGTGTACGCGGGGAAATAAGGGGCTACACCTTC.

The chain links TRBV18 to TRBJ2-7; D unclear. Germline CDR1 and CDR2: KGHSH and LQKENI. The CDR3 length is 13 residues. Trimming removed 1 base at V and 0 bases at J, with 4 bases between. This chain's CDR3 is CASSPRSSYEQYF. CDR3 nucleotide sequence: TGTGCCAGCTCACCACGGAGCTCCTACGAGCAGTACTTC.

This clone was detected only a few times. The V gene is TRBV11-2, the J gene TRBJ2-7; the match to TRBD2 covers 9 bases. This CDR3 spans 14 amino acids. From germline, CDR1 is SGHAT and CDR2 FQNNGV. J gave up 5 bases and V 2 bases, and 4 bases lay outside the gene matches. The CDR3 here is CASSLNPSGDEQYF. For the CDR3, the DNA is TGTGCCAGCAGCTTAAACCCTAGCGGGGACGAGCAGTACTTC.

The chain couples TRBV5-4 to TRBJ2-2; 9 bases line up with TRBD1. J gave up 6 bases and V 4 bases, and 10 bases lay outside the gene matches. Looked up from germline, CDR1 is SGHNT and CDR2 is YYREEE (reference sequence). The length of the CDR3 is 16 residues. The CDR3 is CASSTKQGAVSGELFF. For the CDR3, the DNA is TGTGCCAGCAGCACCAAACAGGGGGCGGTCTCCGGGGAGCTGTTTTTT.

Here the CDR3 reads CASGGQNQETQYF. CDR3 coding DNA: TGTGCCAGCGGTGGGCAGAACCAAGAGACCCAGTACTTC. This chain joins TRBV6-5 and TRBJ2-5; D gene unclear. Germline V gene data show CDR1 as MNHEY and CDR2 as SVGAGI. V was trimmed by 8 bases and J by 0 bases, leaving 10 bases between them. CDR3 length: 13 amino acids.

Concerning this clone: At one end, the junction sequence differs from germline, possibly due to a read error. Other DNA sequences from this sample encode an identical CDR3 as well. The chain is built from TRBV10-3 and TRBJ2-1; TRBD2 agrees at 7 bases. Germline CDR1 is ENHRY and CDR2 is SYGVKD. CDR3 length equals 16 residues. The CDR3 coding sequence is TGTGCCATCTCAGGTAGCGGGCCAAAGATTTACAATGAACAGTTCTTC. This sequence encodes CAISGSGPKIYNEQFF.

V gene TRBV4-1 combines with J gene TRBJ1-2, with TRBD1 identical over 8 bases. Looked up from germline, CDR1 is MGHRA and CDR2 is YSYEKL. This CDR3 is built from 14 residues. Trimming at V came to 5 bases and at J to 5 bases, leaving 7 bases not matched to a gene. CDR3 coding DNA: TGCGCCAGCAGCAATACAGACAGGGGATATGGCTACACCTTC. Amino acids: CASSNTDRGYGYTF.